The clone carrying this T cell receptor (beta chain) occurred many times. Antigen unknown. The read is 3 residues too short to cover the CDR3 end, so that end is filled in from the germline J gene. This sample was taken from a study of T cell clonality in common variable immunodeficiency. Study-wide findings and caveats: Reportedly, TCR beta sequences from common variable immunodeficiency showed fewer deletions and N-nucleotide insertions. Shared TCRbeta clones were fewer between CVID subjects than controls.

The CVID group had around 15 females and roughly 30 males, mean age around 40. Most patients and controls had Caucasian heritage. No CVID subject was ill or on immunomodulatory drugs when sampled. Generated by immunoSEQ multiplex PCR, the TCRdb table keeps only in-frame clones and is missing some. The table lists some 30,000 clones, with no singletons. CDR1 and CDR2 (germline): ENHRY, SYGVKD. The CDR3 contains 12 residues. Trimming stripped 7 bases from V and 4 bases from J, with 10 bases between. Source material: peripheral blood mononuclear cells. The TCR was taken from a human donor with common variable immunodeficiency. The chain links TRBV10-3 to TRBJ1-1; D is perhaps TRBD1 (6 bases). The CDR3 sequence is CAITGAGTEAFF. The DNA read from the CDR3 is TGTGCCATCACAGGGGCGGGCACTGAA.